The clone carrying this TCR beta chain was seen ten or more times. The antigen is undetermined. In germline, CDR1 is KGHDR, CDR2 SFDVKD. Unmatched junction bases numbered 9, after V lost 8 bases and J lost 4 bases. This CDR3 is 14 amino acids long. MiXCR, applied by TCRdb to the 5' RACE reads, yields one record per CDR3 protein. The sample yields roughly 38,000 distinct CDR3 sequences, 10% seen once. This sample stems from a study of CD8 T cells in ankylosing spondylitis. General study points: Reactive arthritis synovial fluid and blood previously showed some of these motif variants. What appeared characteristic of ankylosing spondylitis blood was a TCR beta motif of under 10 highly homologous variants.

V and J are TRBV24-1 and TRBJ2-7; 8 nucleotides match TRBD2. The TCR sequence derives from a male donor with ankylosing spondylitis or in good health (not recorded which). The sample comprised blood, either unsorted or a sorted T cell fraction (not recorded which). The CDR3 region is CATTPSSGVYEQYF. CDR3 in DNA: TGTGCCACCACGCCGAGTAGCGGGGTGTACGAGCAGTACTTC.